This entry concerns a single T cell receptor (beta chain). What it binds is not known. This record belongs to a study of T-cell memory formation after mild COVID-19. MiXCR, run by TCRdb on the 5' RACE reads, gives a single entry per CDR3 protein. The sample lists 400,000 to 550,000 distinct CDR3 sequences, around a quarter seen once, with approximately 12% in the top ten. The CDR3 totals 12 residues. CDR1 is KGHDR and CDR2 is SFDVKD in the germline V gene. With 8 bases removed from V and 6 bases from J, the gap between germline ends came to 10 bases. Study conclusions and caveats: The study found balanced CD4/CD8 in clones contracting day 15 to 85 and a CD4+ lean in later expanders. Contracting CD8+ clones were enriched in EMRA, CD4+ mainly in CM and EM.

The clonotype was recovered from an adult woman who had mild COVID-19 (a few samples of this study predate the infection). Cell type and time point are not known. Sequencing was performed on PBMCs or a T cell subset sorted from them (not recorded which). The rearrangement joins TRBV24-1 to TRBJ2-1; no firm D call. CDR3 residues: CATKAASNEQFF. The CDR3 DNA is TGTGCCACCAAGGCAGCGAGCAATGAGCAGTTCTTC.